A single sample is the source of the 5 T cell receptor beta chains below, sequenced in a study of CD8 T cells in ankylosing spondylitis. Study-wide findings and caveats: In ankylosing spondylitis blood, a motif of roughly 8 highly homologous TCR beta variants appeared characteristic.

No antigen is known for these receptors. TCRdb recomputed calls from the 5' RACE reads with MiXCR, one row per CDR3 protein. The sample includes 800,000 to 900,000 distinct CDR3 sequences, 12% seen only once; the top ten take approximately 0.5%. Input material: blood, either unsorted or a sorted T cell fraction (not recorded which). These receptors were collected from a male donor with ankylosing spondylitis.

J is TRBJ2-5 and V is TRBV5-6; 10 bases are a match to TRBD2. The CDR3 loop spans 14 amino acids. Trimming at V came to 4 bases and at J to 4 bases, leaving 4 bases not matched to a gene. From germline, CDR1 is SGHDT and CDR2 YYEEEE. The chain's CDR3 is CASSAPSGGETQYF. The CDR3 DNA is TGTGCCAGCAGCGCGCCTAGCGGGGGAGAGACCCAGTACTTC.

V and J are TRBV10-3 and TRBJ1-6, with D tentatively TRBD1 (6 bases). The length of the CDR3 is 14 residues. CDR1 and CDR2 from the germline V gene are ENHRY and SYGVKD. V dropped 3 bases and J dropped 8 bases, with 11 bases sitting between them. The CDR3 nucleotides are TGTGCCATCAGTGAAGCGGGGGCGGATTCACCCCTCCACTTT. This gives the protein CAISEAGADSPLHF.

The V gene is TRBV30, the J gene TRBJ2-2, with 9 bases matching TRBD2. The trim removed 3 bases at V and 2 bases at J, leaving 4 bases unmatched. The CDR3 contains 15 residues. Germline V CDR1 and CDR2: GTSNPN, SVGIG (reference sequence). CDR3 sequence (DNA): TGTGCCTGGAGCCCTAGCGGGGACAACACCGGGGAGCTGTTTTTT. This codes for CAWSPSGDNTGELFF.

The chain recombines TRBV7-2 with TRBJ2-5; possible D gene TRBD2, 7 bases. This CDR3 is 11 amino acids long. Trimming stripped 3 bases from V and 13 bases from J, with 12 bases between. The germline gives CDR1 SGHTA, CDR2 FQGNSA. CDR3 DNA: TGTGCCAGCAGCTTTGCGGGGGCCCGGTACTTC. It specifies CASSFAGARYF.

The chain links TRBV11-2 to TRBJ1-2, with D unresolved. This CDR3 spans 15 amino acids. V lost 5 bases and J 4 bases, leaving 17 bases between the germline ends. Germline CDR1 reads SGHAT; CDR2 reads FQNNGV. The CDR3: CASSDPTEYPYGYTF. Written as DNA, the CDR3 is TGTGCCAGCAGCGACCCCACGGAGTATCCCTATGGCTACACCTTC.